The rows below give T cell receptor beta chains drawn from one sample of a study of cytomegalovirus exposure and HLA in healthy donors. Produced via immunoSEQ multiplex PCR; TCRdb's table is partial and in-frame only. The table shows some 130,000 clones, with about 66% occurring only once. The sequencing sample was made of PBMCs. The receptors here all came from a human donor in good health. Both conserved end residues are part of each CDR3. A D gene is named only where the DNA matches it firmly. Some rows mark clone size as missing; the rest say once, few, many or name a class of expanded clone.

cdr3_aa: CASSRDRGTDTQYF; cdr3_nt: TGTGCCAGCAGCCGGGACAGGGGCACAGATACGCAGTATTTT; d_call: TRBD1; clone_size: -; j_call: TRBJ2-3; v_call: TRBV28
cdr3_aa: CASSRGGLAYEQYF; cdr3_nt: TGTGCCAGCAGTAGGGGCGGACTAGCCTACGAGCAGTACTTC; d_call: TRBD2; clone_size: few; j_call: TRBJ2-7; v_call: TRBV28
cdr3_aa: CASSPGQGTAEAFF; cdr3_nt: TGTGCCAGCAGCCCTGGGCAGGGGACGGCTGAAGCTTTCTTT; d_call: -; clone_size: few; j_call: TRBJ1-1; v_call: TRBV28
cdr3_aa: CASKEGAGIYYGYTF; cdr3_nt: TGTGCCAGCAAGGAGGGCGCAGGTATATACTATGGCTACACCTTC; d_call: -; clone_size: few; j_call: TRBJ1-2; v_call: TRBV28
cdr3_aa: CASSPLAGGPADTQYF; cdr3_nt: TGTGCCAGCAGCCCTTTAGCGGGAGGGCCGGCAGATACGCAGTATTTT; d_call: TRBD2; clone_size: -; j_call: TRBJ2-3; v_call: TRBV7-2
cdr3_aa: CASSDLASGDANEQFF; cdr3_nt: TGTGCCAGCAGTGACCTGGCTAGCGGGGATGCAAATGAGCAGTTCTTC; d_call: TRBD2; clone_size: -; j_call: TRBJ2-1; v_call: TRBV2
cdr3_aa: CASSAGGSSTEAFF; cdr3_nt: TGTGCCAGCAGTGCAGGGGGCTCAAGCACTGAAGCTTTCTTT; d_call: TRBD1; clone_size: few; j_call: TRBJ1-1; v_call: TRBV27
cdr3_aa: CASTSGGRESSYNEQFF; cdr3_nt: TGTGCCAGCACCTCTGGGGGCCGGGAAAGCTCCTACAATGAGCAGTTCTTC; d_call: -; clone_size: few; j_call: TRBJ2-1; v_call: TRBV28
cdr3_aa: CASSEAAKKSYEQYF; cdr3_nt: TGTGCCAGCAGCGAAGCGGCAAAAAAAAGTTACGAGCAGTACTTC; d_call: -; clone_size: -; j_call: TRBJ2-7; v_call: TRBV9
cdr3_aa: CASSDGRDRLTDTQYF; cdr3_nt: TGTGCCAGCAGCGACGGCCGGGACAGACTCACAGATACGCAGTATTTT; d_call: TRBD1; clone_size: -; j_call: TRBJ2-3; v_call: TRBV7-2
cdr3_aa: CASSPPGQGVGRETQYF; cdr3_nt: TGTGCCAGCAGCCCTCCGGGACAGGGGGTCGGTAGGGAGACCCAGTACTTC; d_call: TRBD1; clone_size: -; j_call: TRBJ2-5; v_call: TRBV11-2
cdr3_aa: CASSPHDTQYF; cdr3_nt: TGTGCCAGCAGCCCACACGATACGCAGTATTTT; d_call: -; clone_size: -; j_call: TRBJ2-3; v_call: TRBV11-2
cdr3_aa: CASSESLAGPYEQYF; cdr3_nt: TGTGCCAGCAGTGAATCACTAGCGGGACCCTACGAGCAGTACTTC; d_call: TRBD2; clone_size: -; j_call: TRBJ2-7; v_call: TRBV6-1
cdr3_aa: CASSIFWTSGRAYEQYF; cdr3_nt: TGTGCCAGTAGTATCTTCTGGACTAGCGGGAGGGCCTACGAGCAGTACTTC; d_call: TRBD2; clone_size: few; j_call: TRBJ2-7; v_call: TRBV19
cdr3_aa: CALNHYLSYEQYF; cdr3_nt: TGTGCTCTAAATCACTACCTCTCCTACGAGCAGTACTTC; d_call: -; clone_size: few; j_call: TRBJ2-7; v_call: TRBV6-1
cdr3_aa: CASSLWDRDSPGNTIYF; cdr3_nt: TGTGCCAGCAGTTTATGGGACAGGGATTCTCCTGGAAACACCATATATTTT; d_call: TRBD1; clone_size: -; j_call: TRBJ1-3; v_call: TRBV28
cdr3_aa: CASSPPNQIMNTEAFF; cdr3_nt: TGTGCCAGCTCACCACCGAACCAGATCATGAACACTGAAGCTTTCTTT; d_call: -; clone_size: -; j_call: TRBJ1-1; v_call: TRBV18
cdr3_aa: CASSPYRRLRGNEQFF; cdr3_nt: TGTGCCAGCAGCCCATACCGCAGGCTTCGGGGCAATGAGCAGTTCTTC; d_call: -; clone_size: -; j_call: TRBJ2-1; v_call: TRBV7-2
cdr3_aa: CASSQGYRPQHF; cdr3_nt: TGTGCCAGCAGCCAGGGGTACCGGCCCCAGCATTTT; d_call: -; clone_size: -; j_call: TRBJ1-5; v_call: TRBV2
cdr3_aa: CASSVADTEAFF; cdr3_nt: TGTGCCAGCAGCGTAGCGGACACTGAAGCTTTCTTT; d_call: -; clone_size: -; j_call: TRBJ1-1; v_call: TRBV9
cdr3_aa: CASSPGLAGGTITDTQYF; cdr3_nt: TGTGCCAGCTCACCGGGGCTAGCGGGAGGTACTATCACAGATACGCAGTATTTT; d_call: TRBD2; clone_size: -; j_call: TRBJ2-3; v_call: TRBV18
cdr3_aa: CASSWGVGEQYF; cdr3_nt: TGTGCCAGCAGCTGGGGGGTGGGCGAGCAGTACTTC; d_call: -; clone_size: -; j_call: TRBJ2-7; v_call: TRBV5-4
cdr3_aa: CASSDRARRDNEQFF; cdr3_nt: TGTGCCAGCAGTGATCGGGCTAGGAGGGACAATGAGCAGTTCTTC; d_call: -; clone_size: -; j_call: TRBJ2-1; v_call: TRBV6-4
cdr3_aa: CASSQDTVTNYGYTF; cdr3_nt: TGCGCCAGCAGCCAAGACACGGTTACTAACTATGGCTACACCTTC; d_call: -; clone_size: once; j_call: TRBJ1-2; v_call: TRBV4-3
cdr3_aa: CASSRGTNYGYTF; cdr3_nt: TGTGCCAGTAGTAGGGGGACAAACTATGGCTACACCTTC; d_call: -; clone_size: few; j_call: TRBJ1-2; v_call: TRBV19
cdr3_aa: CATSRDRGGSLDTQYF; cdr3_nt: TGTGCCACCAGCAGAGATCGGGGCGGGAGTTTAGATACGCAGTATTTT; d_call: TRBD2; clone_size: -; j_call: TRBJ2-3; v_call: TRBV15
cdr3_aa: CASSRTGLQNIQYF; cdr3_nt: TGTGCCAGCAGCCGAACGGGACTACAAAACATTCAGTACTTC; d_call: TRBD2; clone_size: once; j_call: TRBJ2-4; v_call: TRBV2
cdr3_aa: CASSLDLNAIRNYGYTF; cdr3_nt: TGCGCCAGCAGCTTGGACCTTAACGCGATTCGGAACTATGGCTACACCTTC; d_call: -; clone_size: -; j_call: TRBJ1-2; v_call: TRBV5-1
cdr3_aa: CASSRQTNTGELFF; cdr3_nt: TGTGCCAGTAGCCGACAGACCAACACCGGGGAGCTGTTTTTT; d_call: -; clone_size: -; j_call: TRBJ2-2; v_call: TRBV19
cdr3_aa: CASSASSEQFF; cdr3_nt: TGTGCCAGCAGCGCTTCGAGTGAGCAGTTCTTC; d_call: -; clone_size: -; j_call: TRBJ2-1; v_call: TRBV7-2
cdr3_aa: CASSYSRSEKLFF; cdr3_nt: TGTGCCAGCAGTTACTCGAGGTCAGAAAAACTGTTTTTT; d_call: -; clone_size: -; j_call: TRBJ1-4; v_call: TRBV6-5
cdr3_aa: CASNKGVSNQPQHF; cdr3_nt: TGTGCCAGCAATAAAGGGGTAAGCAATCAGCCCCAGCATTTT; d_call: -; clone_size: -; j_call: TRBJ1-5; v_call: TRBV19
cdr3_aa: CASSEGQGVGELFF; cdr3_nt: TGTGCCAGCTCGGAAGGACAGGGGGTCGGGGAGCTGTTTTTT; d_call: TRBD1; clone_size: -; j_call: TRBJ2-2; v_call: TRBV18
cdr3_aa: CASSFSGEAYEQYF; cdr3_nt: TGCGCCAGCAGCTTTAGCGGGGAGGCTTACGAGCAGTACTTC; d_call: TRBD2; clone_size: -; j_call: TRBJ2-7; v_call: TRBV5-1
cdr3_aa: CASSSLGTGSYEQYF; cdr3_nt: TGTGCCAGCTCATCCTTGGGGACAGGGTCCTACGAGCAGTACTTC; d_call: TRBD1; clone_size: -; j_call: TRBJ2-7; v_call: TRBV7-8